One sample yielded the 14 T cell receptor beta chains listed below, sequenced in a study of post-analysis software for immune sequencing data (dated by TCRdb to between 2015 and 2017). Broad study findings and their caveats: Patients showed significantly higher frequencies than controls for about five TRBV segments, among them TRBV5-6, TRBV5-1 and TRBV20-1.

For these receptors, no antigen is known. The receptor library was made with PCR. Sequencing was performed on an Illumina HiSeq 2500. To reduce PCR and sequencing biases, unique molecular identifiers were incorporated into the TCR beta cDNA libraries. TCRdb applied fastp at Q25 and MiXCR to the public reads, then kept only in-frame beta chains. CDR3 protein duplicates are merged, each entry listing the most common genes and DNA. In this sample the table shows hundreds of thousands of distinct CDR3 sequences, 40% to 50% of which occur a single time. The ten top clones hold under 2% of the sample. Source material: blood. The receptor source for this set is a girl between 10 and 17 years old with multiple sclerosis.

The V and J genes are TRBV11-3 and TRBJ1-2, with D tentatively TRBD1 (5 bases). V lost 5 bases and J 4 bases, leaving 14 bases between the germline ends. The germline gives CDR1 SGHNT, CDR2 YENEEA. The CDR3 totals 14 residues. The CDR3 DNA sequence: TGTGCCAGCAGCCCCGGGGGGATCGGCTATGGCTACACCTTC. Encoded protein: CASSPGGIGYGYTF.

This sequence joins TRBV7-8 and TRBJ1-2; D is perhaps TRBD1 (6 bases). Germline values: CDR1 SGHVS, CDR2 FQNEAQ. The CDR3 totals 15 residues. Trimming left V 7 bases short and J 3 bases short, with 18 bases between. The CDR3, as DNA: TGTGCCAGCACCCCGTCCGGGGGGGCCTACTATGGCTACACCTTC. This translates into CASTPSGGAYYGYTF.

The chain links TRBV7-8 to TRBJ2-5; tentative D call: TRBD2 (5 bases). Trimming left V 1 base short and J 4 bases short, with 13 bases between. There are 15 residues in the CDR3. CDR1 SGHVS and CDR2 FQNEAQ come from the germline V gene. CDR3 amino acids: CASSLDRGSAETQYF. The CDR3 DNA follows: TGTGCCAGCAGCTTAGATCGGGGATCCGCAGAGACCCAGTACTTC.

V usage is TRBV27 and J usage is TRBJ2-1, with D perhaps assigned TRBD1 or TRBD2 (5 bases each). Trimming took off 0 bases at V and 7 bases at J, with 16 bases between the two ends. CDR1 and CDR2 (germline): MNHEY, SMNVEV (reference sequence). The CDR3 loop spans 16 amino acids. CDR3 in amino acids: CASSLSQGPTMNEQFF. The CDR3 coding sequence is TGTGCCAGCAGTTTATCCCAGGGACCTACAATGAATGAGCAGTTCTTC.

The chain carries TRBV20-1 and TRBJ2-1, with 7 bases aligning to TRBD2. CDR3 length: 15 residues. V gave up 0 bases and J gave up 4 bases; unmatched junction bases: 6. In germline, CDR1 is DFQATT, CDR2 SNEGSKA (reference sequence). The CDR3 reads CSARDGSGDYNEQFF. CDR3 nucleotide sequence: TGCAGTGCTAGAGATGGGAGCGGGGATTACAATGAGCAGTTCTTC.

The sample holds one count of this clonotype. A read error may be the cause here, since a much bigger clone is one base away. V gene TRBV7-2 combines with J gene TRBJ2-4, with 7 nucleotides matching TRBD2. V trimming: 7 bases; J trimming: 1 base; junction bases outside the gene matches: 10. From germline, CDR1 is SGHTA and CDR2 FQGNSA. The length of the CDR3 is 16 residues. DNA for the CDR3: TGTGCCAGCAACTTTGTCGCGGGAGAGGCCAAAAACATTCAGTACTTC. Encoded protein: CASNFVAGEAKNIQYF.

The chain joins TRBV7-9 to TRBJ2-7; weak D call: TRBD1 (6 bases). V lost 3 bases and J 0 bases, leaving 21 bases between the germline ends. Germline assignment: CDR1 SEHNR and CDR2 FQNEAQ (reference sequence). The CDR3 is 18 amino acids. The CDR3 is CASSLEYGSTGRSYEQYF. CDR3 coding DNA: TGTGCCAGCAGCTTGGAATACGGCTCGACAGGCCGCTCCTACGAGCAGTACTTC. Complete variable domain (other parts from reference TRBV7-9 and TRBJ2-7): DTGVSQNPRHKITKRGQNVTFRCDPISEHNRLYWYRQTLGQGPEFLTYFQNEAQLEKSRLLSDRFSAERPKGSFSTLEIQRTEQGDSAMYLCASSLEYGSTGRSYEQYFGPGTRLTVT.

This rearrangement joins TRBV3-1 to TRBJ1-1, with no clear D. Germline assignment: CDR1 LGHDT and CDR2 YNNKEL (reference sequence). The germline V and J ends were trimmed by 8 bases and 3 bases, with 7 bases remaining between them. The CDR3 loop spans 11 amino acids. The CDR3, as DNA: TGTGCCAGCCTTGGGGACACTGAAGCTTTCTTT. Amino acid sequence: CASLGDTEAFF.

CDR3 sequence (DNA): TGCGCCAGCAGCCAAGACGAGGGCAGTTTAGCCTACGAGCAGTACTTC. Translation gives CASSQDEGSLAYEQYF. The chain joins TRBV4-1 to TRBJ2-7; TRBD2 might be the D (5 bases). Germline-derived CDR1 and CDR2 are MGHRA and YSYEKL. This CDR3 has 16 residues. V shed 0 bases and J shed 2 bases, with 14 bases lying between them.

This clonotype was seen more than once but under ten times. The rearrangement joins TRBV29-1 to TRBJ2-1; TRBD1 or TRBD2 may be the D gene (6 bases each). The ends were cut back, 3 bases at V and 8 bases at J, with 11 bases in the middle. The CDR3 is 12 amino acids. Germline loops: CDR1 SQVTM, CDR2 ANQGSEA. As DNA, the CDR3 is TGCAGCGTTGAGGCAGGGGAGGATGAGCAGTTCTTC. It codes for CSVEAGEDEQFF.

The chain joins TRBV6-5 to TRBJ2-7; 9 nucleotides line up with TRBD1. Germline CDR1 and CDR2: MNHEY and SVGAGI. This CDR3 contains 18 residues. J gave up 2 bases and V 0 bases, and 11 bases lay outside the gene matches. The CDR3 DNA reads TGTGCCAGCAGTTACTCGAAAGGTGGTTGGGACAGGGCCTACGAGCAGTACTTC. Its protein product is CASSYSKGGWDRAYEQYF.

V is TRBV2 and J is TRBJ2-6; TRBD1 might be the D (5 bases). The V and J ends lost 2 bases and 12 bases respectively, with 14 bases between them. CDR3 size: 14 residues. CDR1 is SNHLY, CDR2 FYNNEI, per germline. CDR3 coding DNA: TGTGCCAGCAGTGAAATTGCAGGCCAGGGCGTCCTGACTTTC. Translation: CASSEIAGQGVLTF.

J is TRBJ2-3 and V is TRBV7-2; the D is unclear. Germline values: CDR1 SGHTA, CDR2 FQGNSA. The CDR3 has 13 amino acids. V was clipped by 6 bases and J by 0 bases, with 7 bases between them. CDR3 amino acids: CASRAASTDTQYF. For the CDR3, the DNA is TGTGCCAGCAGGGCGGCTAGCACAGATACGCAGTATTTT.

CDR3 amino acids: CASSLLTGAEAEAFF. For the CDR3, the DNA is TGCGCCAGCAGCTTACTGACAGGGGCAGAGGCTGAAGCTTTCTTT. The rearrangement joins TRBV5-1 to TRBJ1-1, with 8 nucleotides matching TRBD1. This CDR3 has 15 amino acids. Germline V lookup: CDR1 SGHRS, CDR2 YFSETQ. After removal of 2 bases from V and 6 bases from J, the junction contained 9 bases not matched to a gene.